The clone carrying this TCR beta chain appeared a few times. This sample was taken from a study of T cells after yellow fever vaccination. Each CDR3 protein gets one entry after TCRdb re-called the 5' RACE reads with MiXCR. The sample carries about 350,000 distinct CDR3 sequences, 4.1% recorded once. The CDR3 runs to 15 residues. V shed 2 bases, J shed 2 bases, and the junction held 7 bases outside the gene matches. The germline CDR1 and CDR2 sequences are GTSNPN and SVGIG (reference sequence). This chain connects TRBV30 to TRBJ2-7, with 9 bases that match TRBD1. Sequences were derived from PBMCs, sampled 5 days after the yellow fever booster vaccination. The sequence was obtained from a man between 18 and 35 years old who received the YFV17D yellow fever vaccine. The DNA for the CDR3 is TGTGCCTGGAGTCCCCGGGACAGGGTACCCTACGAGCAGTACTTC. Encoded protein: CAWSPRDRVPYEQYF.